A single sample is the source of the 3 T cell receptor beta chains below, sequenced in a study of CD8 T cells in Susac syndrome. cDNA came from roughly 0.47 to 1 ug RNA primed by random hexamers. Each CDR3 protein is one row after TCRdb ran MiXCR on the immunoSEQ multiplex PCR reads. The data show 95,000 to 150,000 distinct CDR3 sequences, 85% to 95% seen once. Specimen: CD8+ T cells from PBMCs. These receptors originate from a human donor with Susac syndrome.

This chain uses TRBV11-2 with TRBJ2-1; 7 positions agree with TRBD1. Germline values: CDR1 SGHAT, CDR2 FQNNGV. V lost 5 bases, J lost 0 bases, and 4 bases stayed unmatched. CDR3 length equals 15 residues. The CDR3 loop reads CASSLRTGSYNEQFF. The CDR3 region has the DNA TGTGCCAGCAGCCTCCGGACAGGCTCCTACAATGAGCAGTTCTTC.

This chain uses TRBV12-3 or TRBV12-4 with TRBJ1-1; D is unresolved. V lost 2 bases and J lost 3, with 7 bases in between. The CDR3 sequence is 13 residues long. The CDR3 DNA reads as TGTGCCAGCAGTTTATTCCCGGACACTGAAGCTTTCTTT. The encoded protein is CASSLFPDTEAFF.

The chain has TRBV20-1 and TRBJ2-7; 8 bases fit TRBD2. In germline, CDR1 is DFQATT, CDR2 SNEGSKA (reference sequence). There are 13 residues in the CDR3. The CDR3 spells CSAGGPSSYEQYF. In nucleotides, the CDR3 is TGCAGCGCGGGGGGTCCGAGCTCCTACGAGCAGTACTTC.